This T cell receptor beta chain came from a study of cytomegalovirus exposure and HLA in healthy donors. Study as a whole: Genetic ancestry analysis placed about 80% of the 398 donors that were genotyped in the Caucasian-associated cluster. Findings and limits, study-wide: After further analysis at a later stage, 16,951 TCR beta sequences were associated with HLA alleles at 0.05 false discovery rate. When a later analysis compared HLA-associated TCR beta chains with equally common others, the HLA-associated chains turned out to be more clonally expanded and to have lower generation probabilities. The authors later found most CMV-associated TCR beta chains appeared HLA-restricted.

This clone was observed a handful of times. Antigen: not known. Both 60 Vbeta primers and 13 Jbeta primers went into the PCR. Here immunoSEQ multiplex PCR was the method, and the copy in TCRdb shows in-frame clones only, minus some. Among under 170,000 clones listed, 79% were seen once. Germline values: CDR1 LNHDA, CDR2 SQIVND (reference sequence). J lost 4 bases, V lost 10 bases, and 13 bases had no gene match. CDR3 length equals 15 residues. The sequenced material came from PBMCs. This clonotype originated in a man aged 50-59 years in good health and CMV-seropositive. The chain links TRBV19 to TRBJ2-3, with 8 bases lining up with TRBD2. DNA for the CDR3: TGTGCCACCCAAGTAAGCAGCGGGAGTTCAGATACGCAGTATTTT. This sequence encodes CATQVSSGSSDTQYF.